A single sample is the source of the 4 T cell receptor beta chains below, sequenced in a study of technical replicates of blood from four donors. Sequenced by immunoSEQ multiplex PCR; TCRdb stores in-frame clones only, minus some. The sample consists of tens of thousands of clones, 94% of them appearing once. Material for sequencing was T cells isolated from PBMCs. These receptors came from a human donor in good health.

The chain carries TRBV28 and TRBJ2-7; TRBD2 aligns across 10 bases. The CDR3 has 15 residues. The germline V gene encodes CDR1 MDHEN and CDR2 SYDVKM. The trim removed 7 bases at V and 2 bases at J, leaving 8 bases unmatched. CDR3 loop: CASTGSGRATYEQYF. CDR3 DNA: TGTGCCAGCACCGGAAGCGGGAGGGCAACCTACGAGCAGTACTTC.

The J gene is TRBJ2-2, the V gene TRBV5-1; TRBD2 is a possible D gene (5 bases). The CDR3 consists of 16 residues. V was clipped by 7 bases and J by 5 bases, with 21 bases between them. CDR1 and CDR2 (germline): SGHRS, YFSETQ. The CDR3 DNA sequence: TGCGCCAGCTACTACGGGGTGGGAGCTGATACCGGGGAGCTGTTTTTT. This gives the protein CASYYGVGADTGELFF.

This chain uses TRBV28 with TRBJ1-5; tentatively, D is TRBD1 (6 bases). CDR1 is MDHEN and CDR2 is SYDVKM in the germline V gene. V was shortened by 5 bases and J by 5 bases, with 19 bases between the two germline ends. This CDR3 contains 16 residues. The CDR3 sequence: CASSHQWTDGDQPQHF. In DNA, the CDR3 is TGTGCCAGCAGTCACCAATGGACAGACGGGGATCAGCCCCAGCATTTT.

This clone occurred once. The genes are TRBV7-8 and TRBJ1-1, with D unclear. Germline V gives CDR1 SGHVS, CDR2 FQNEAQ. This CDR3 is 13 amino acids long. V lost 8 bases to trimming and J lost 1 base, with 11 bases between them. The CDR3 region is CASGIRGNTEAFF. The DNA for the CDR3 is TGTGCCAGCGGCATACGAGGGAACACTGAAGCTTTCTTT.